The 27 T cell receptor beta chains in this list originate from one sample, sequenced in a study of tumor-infiltrating lymphocytes in primary liver carcinoma. Both RNA and DNA were isolated together from about 21-30 mg of bulk tissue that had not been sorted. Starting from 500 ng of total RNA, TCR beta cDNA was produced with a primer in the constant region. Modified slightly, ARM-PCR produced TCR beta libraries over three nested multiplex PCR rounds. TRBV1-TRBV30 forward primers paired with a C-beta reverse primer drove the first two PCR rounds, 10 cycles each. TCRdb itself ran the multiplex PCR reads through MiXCR, one entry per CDR3 protein. The table includes 60,000 to 90,000 distinct CDR3 sequences, about 70% detected once. Specimen: liver tumor tissue from sampling region 4. Subset meaning: tumor region T4, right-lateral pole. These receptors were obtained from a middle-aged man with primary liver carcinoma and hepatitis B virus infection.

Note on this clonotype: A junction end diverges from the germline sequence, so it may reflect a read error. The chain links TRBV10-2 to TRBJ2-3; tentative D call: TRBD2 (5 bases). The CDR3 loop spans 15 amino acids. Germline-derived CDR1 and CDR2 are WSHSY and SAAADI. CDR3 region: CVTSPGLPSADTQYF. The CDR3 nucleotides read TGCGTCACTTCACCTGGACTTCCGTCGGCAGATACCCAGTATTTT.

The chain carries TRBV12-3 or TRBV12-4 and TRBJ2-7; no definite D call. V shed 7 bases and J shed 3 bases, with 13 bases lying between them. This CDR3 has 13 residues. In nucleotides, the CDR3 is TGTGCCAGCAACCAGGTACCTATCTACGAGCAGTACTTC. Protein sequence: CASNQVPIYEQYF.

About this clonotype: A junction boundary mismatches the germline segment, possibly from a read error. V gene TRBV5-4 combines with J gene TRBJ1-2; D remains unclear. This CDR3 is built from 16 residues. CDR1 SGHNT and CDR2 YYREEE come from the germline V gene (reference sequence). The CDR3 bases are TGTGCCAGCAGCCCCGGGGAGGGAGCTTTAAACTATGGCTATACCTTC. This gives the protein CASSPGEGALNYGYTF.

In the case of this clonotype: The CDR3 end shows no conserved phenylalanine or tryptophan, and so a read error is likely. This chain joins TRBV11-2 and TRBJ2-5; a weak D match, TRBD2 (6 bases). Trimming stripped 1 base from V and 5 bases from J, with 17 bases between. The CDR3 length is 16 residues. CDR1 and CDR2 (germline): SGHAT, FQNNGV. The CDR3: CASSLGSSGPRETQYS. CDR3 bases: TGTGCCAGCAGCTTAGGGAGTAGCGGTCCGAGGGAGACCCAGTACTCC.

Turning to this clonotype: At one end the junction does not follow the germline gene, possibly because of a read error. The chain couples TRBV4-2 to TRBJ2-1; 7 nucleotides agree with TRBD1. The CDR3 covers 13 residues. Per germline, CDR1 LGHNA and CDR2 YNFKEQ. The CDR3 spells CSSSQDRDSEQFF. CDR3 bases: TGTTCCAGCAGCCAGGATCGGGACAGTGAGCAGTTCTTC.

This clonotype was picked up a small number of times. The J gene is TRBJ2-1, the V gene TRBV20-1, with 9 positions matching TRBD1. The CDR3 has 14 residues. Germline V gene lookup returns CDR1 DFQATT and CDR2 SNEGSKA (reference sequence). J gave up 0 bases and V 4 bases, and 1 base lay outside the gene matches. DNA for the CDR3: TGCAGTGCTAACAGGGGGCCCTCCTACAATGAGCAGTTCTTC. This sequence encodes CSANRGPSYNEQFF.

The V gene is TRBV11-2, the J gene TRBJ2-1; 10 bases are a match to TRBD2. Germline V gene sequence: CDR1 SGHAT, CDR2 FQNNGV. V was clipped by 4 bases and J by 15 bases; unmatched bases: 18. The CDR3 length is 16 residues. This CDR3 is CASSYSSISGRGDGFF. For the CDR3, the DNA is TGTGCCAGCAGCTACTCTTCGATCAGCGGGAGGGGAGACGGGTTCTTC.

This clonotype was seen ten or more times. The chain is built from TRBV5-4 and TRBJ2-7; tentative D call: TRBD2 (5 bases). CDR3 length: 13 amino acids. Looked up from germline, CDR1 is SGHNT and CDR2 is YYREEE (reference sequence). V dropped 4 bases and J dropped 2 bases, with 10 bases sitting between them. CDR3 in amino acids: CASSTRLTYEQYF. Here the CDR3 DNA reads TGTGCCAGCAGCACACGACTAACCTACGAGCAGTACTTC. Full variable domain (missing parts from reference TRBV5-4 and TRBJ2-7): ETGVTQSPTHLIKTRGQQVTLRCSSQSGHNTVSWYQQALGQGPQFIFQYYREEENGRGNFPPRFSGLQFPNYSSELNVNALELDDSALYLCASSTRLTYEQYFGPGTRLTVT.

Comments on this clonotype: Germline is not matched at one junction end, which may reflect a read error. The chain combines TRBV11-2 with TRBJ2-1; 10 bases line up with TRBD2. Per the germline V gene, CDR1 is SGHAT and CDR2 is FQNNGV. This CDR3 region has 16 residues. The CDR3: CASSYSSTSGRGGGLF. CDR3 nucleotide sequence: TGTGCCAGTAGCTACTCTTCGACCAGCGGGAGGGGAGGCGGGCTCTTC.

The CDR3 loop is CASSYSAIAGRAYREQFF. In DNA form, the CDR3 reads TGTGCCAGCAGTTACTCCGCTATAGCGGGAAGGGCCTACAGAGAGCAGTTCTTC. This chain connects TRBV6-6 to TRBJ2-1; 8 bases fit TRBD2. The CDR3 contains 18 residues. V lost 0 bases to trimming and J lost 10 bases; unmatched junction nucleotides: 17. The germline gives CDR1 MNHNY, CDR2 SVGAGI (reference sequence).

This clonotype was found many times. The genes are TRBV12-3 or TRBV12-4 and TRBJ2-3; TRBD1 is a possible D gene (6 bases). This CDR3 comprises 14 residues. V gave up 6 bases and J gave up 5 bases, with 15 bases separating them. CDR3 DNA: TGTGCCAGCAGCCTCCGACAGGATAAAGATACGCAGTATTTT. This encodes CASSLRQDKDTQYF.

On this clonotype itself: No conserved phenylalanine or tryptophan is present at the end of the CDR3, so a read error is the likely explanation. This chain links TRBV2 with TRBJ1-5, with D unresolved. Trimming pared 2 bases from V and 9 bases from J, leaving 8 bases between. The germline V gene encodes CDR1 SNHLY and CDR2 FYNNEI. The CDR3 is 12 residues long. This chain's CDR3 is CASSEWVGPQHL. In DNA, the CDR3 is TGTGCCAGCAGTGAATGGGTGGGGCCCCAGCATCTT.

As for this clonotype: This may come from a read error, since a much larger clone is one base off. The conserved final phenylalanine or tryptophan is absent from the CDR3, which likely points to a read error. The chain recombines TRBV29-1 with TRBJ2-3; a possible D gene is TRBD2 (5 bases). V was cut by 3 bases and J by 3 bases, with 16 bases left in between. The CDR3 runs 15 residues. CDR1 is SQVTM and CDR2 is ANQGSEA in the germline V gene. The CDR3 spells CSVDVGGAVTDTQYL. The CDR3 bases are TGCAGCGTTGACGTCGGTGGAGCGGTGACAGATACGCAGTATCTT.

This clonotype has a handful of counts. V gene TRBV18 combines with J gene TRBJ2-3; D remains unclear. The CDR3 sequence is 13 residues long. Germline V gene lookup returns CDR1 KGHSH and CDR2 LQKENI. Trimming removed 0 bases from V and 0 bases from J, with 1 base in between. The CDR3 region has the DNA TGTGCCAGCTCACCACCCAGCACAGATACGCAGTATTTT. This gives the protein CASSPPSTDTQYF.

On this clonotype: The junction departs from the called germline gene at one end, perhaps through a read error. V is TRBV11-2 and J is TRBJ2-5; 9 bases match TRBD2. This CDR3 region has 15 residues. Germline loops: CDR1 SGHAT, CDR2 FQNNGV. In DNA, the CDR3 is TGCGCCAGCAGCGACCTGATAGGAGCGGGAGGGACCCAGTACTTC. Protein sequence: CASSDLIGAGGTQYF.

As to this clonotype: This may stem from a read error, because a much larger clone lies one nucleotide away. The chain uses TRBV4-2 and TRBJ2-1, with 7 bases lining up with TRBD2. The CDR3 length is 15 residues. Germline CDR1 reads LGHNA; CDR2 reads YNFKEQ. In nucleotides, the CDR3 is TGTGCCAGCAGCCCCCGGACGGGAGGAGACAATGGGCAGTTCTTC. Its translation is CASSPRTGGDNGQFF.

V usage is TRBV29-1 and J usage is TRBJ2-1; 9 bases line up with TRBD2. The germline V gene encodes CDR1 SQVTM and CDR2 ANQGSEA. The CDR3 has 14 amino acids. V lost 4 bases to trimming and J lost 7 bases; unmatched junction nucleotides: 8. The CDR3 DNA is TGCAGCGTTGGAGGACTAGCGATCAGGAATGAGCAGTTCTTC. Amino acids: CSVGGLAIRNEQFF.

As to this clonotype: A read error may account for a junction end that differs from germline. The chain uses TRBV9 and TRBJ2-5; D is undetermined. The germline V gene has CDR1 SGDLS and CDR2 YYNGEE. The CDR3 spans 13 residues. The CDR3 nucleotides read TGTACCAGCAGTGTAGGCGTACAAGAGACCCAGTACTTC. This sequence encodes CTSSVGVQETQYF. Complete variable domain (other parts from reference TRBV9 and TRBJ2-5): DSGVTQTPKHLITATGQRVTLRCSPRSGDLSVYWYQQSLDQGLQFLIQYYNGEERAKGNILERFSAQQFPDLHSELNLSSLELGDSALYFCTSSVGVQETQYFGPGTRLLVL.

This clonotype is termed medium-sized. The chain is built from TRBV11-1 and TRBJ2-5; no reliable D call. Germline assignment: CDR1 SGHAT and CDR2 FQDESV (reference sequence). The CDR3 totals 15 residues. Trimming removed 1 base at V and 1 base at J, with 10 bases between. CDR3 protein: CASSLEARPQETQYF. CDR3 nucleotide sequence: TGTGCCAGCAGCTTAGAGGCGAGGCCCCAAGAGACCCAGTACTTC.

This clonotype was observed a few times. The V gene is TRBV11-2, the J gene TRBJ2-2; TRBD2 is a possible D gene (6 bases). The germline CDR1 and CDR2 sequences are SGHAT and FQNNGV. This CDR3 is 14 amino acids long. In DNA, the CDR3 is TGTACCAACAGCCTCGACCCGGGGGCCGGGGAGCTGTTTTTT. Protein sequence: CTNSLDPGAGELFF.

This clonotype showed up just once. The rearrangement uses TRBV18 and TRBJ2-3; TRBD2 agrees at 7 bases. There are 14 residues in the CDR3. Trimming at V came to 7 bases and at J to 0 bases, leaving 4 bases not matched to a gene. Germline assignment: CDR1 KGHSH and CDR2 LQKENI. CDR3 loop: CASLPTSSTDTQYF. The CDR3 coding sequence is TGTGCCAGCTTACCGACTAGCAGCACAGATACGCAGTATTTT.

Points on this clonotype: A junction boundary mismatches the germline segment, possibly from a read error. V usage is TRBV10-1 and J usage is TRBJ1-1, with D possibly being TRBD1 (5 bases). The CDR3 runs 13 residues. Looked up from germline, CDR1 is WNHNN and CDR2 is SYGVQD (reference sequence). Here the CDR3 reads CASNLTENIEAFF. The CDR3 nucleotides are TGCGCCAGCAATCTGACAGAGAACATTGAAGCTTTCTTT.

By proportion, this clonotype is medium-sized. The chain carries TRBV11-3 and TRBJ2-2; 8 nucleotides match TRBD2. Losses at the gene ends were 2 bases for V and 1 base for J; bases not matched to a gene: 6. The V gene's germline CDR1 is SGHNT and CDR2 YENEEA. This CDR3 contains 17 residues. CDR3 sequence: CASSLRSGSLNTGELFF. The CDR3 coding sequence is TGTGCCAGCAGCTTAAGAAGCGGGAGTCTGAACACCGGGGAGCTGTTTTTT.

The CDR3 bases are TGTGCCAGCAGTTACCCCACTGTCGTGCAGTACTTC. It encodes CASSYPTVVQYF. The genes are TRBV6-6 and TRBJ2-7; D unresolved. The CDR3 is 12 amino acids. In germline, CDR1 is MNHNY, CDR2 SVGAGI (reference sequence). V was pared by 2 bases and J by 9 bases, with 11 bases between.

As for this clonotype: Because it lacks the conserved phenylalanine or tryptophan at the end, this CDR3 is likely a read error. This rearrangement joins TRBV6-5 to TRBJ2-6; weak D call: TRBD1 (6 bases). The CDR3 covers 18 residues. V was clipped by 5 bases and J by 5 bases, with 22 bases between them. Germline assignment: CDR1 MNHEY and CDR2 SVGAGI. The CDR3 coding sequence is TGTGCCAGCAGTCTTTGGACAGCGATGAAAGCTAGGGCCAACGTCCTGACTCTC. Amino acids: CASSLWTAMKARANVLTL.

On this clonotype itself: Since the CDR3 does not end with the conserved phenylalanine or tryptophan, this likely comes from a read error. This chain joins TRBV11-2 and TRBJ2-3, with D perhaps matching TRBD1 (7 bases). The germline gives CDR1 SGHAT, CDR2 FQNNGV. CDR3 length: 16 residues. CDR3 region: CPSSLGGGGAVDTQYL. CDR3 in DNA: TGTCCCAGCAGCTTAGGCGGAGGGGGCGCCGTGGATACGCAGTATTTG.

V usage is TRBV11-2 and J usage is TRBJ2-7, with TRBD2 matching 11 bases. CDR1 and CDR2 from the germline V gene are SGHAT and FQNNGV. The CDR3 covers 17 residues. V lost 5 bases to trimming and J lost 3 bases; unmatched junction nucleotides: 12. The CDR3, as DNA: TGTGCCAGCAGCCAGGGACTAGCGGATTCCCCTTTCTACGAGCAGTACTTC. Amino acid sequence: CASSQGLADSPFYEQYF.